A single sample gave rise to the 18 T cell receptor beta chains below, sequenced in a study of OX40 agonist ivuxolimab in advanced cancers. Measured with immunoSEQ multiplex PCR; TCRdb has only the in-frame clones, and not every one. The sample lists 83,000 or so clones, 80% to 90% occurring once. This sample comprised CD4+ or CD8+ T cells sorted from blood, obtained in a trial of the OX40 agonist ivuxolimab. The receptor source for this set is an adult with an advanced solid tumor such as melanoma, head and neck, liver or kidney cancer.

The genes are TRBV5-6 and TRBJ2-2; 10 bases are shared with TRBD2. The CDR3 is 16 amino acids. V shed 0 bases, J shed 5 bases, and the junction held 4 bases outside the gene matches. Germline V gives CDR1 SGHDT, CDR2 YYEEEE. CDR3 sequence reads: CASSLGLAGGTGELFF. The CDR3 nucleotides are TGTGCCAGCAGCTTGGGACTAGCGGGTGGTACCGGGGAGCTGTTTTTT.

The chain uses TRBV6-1 and TRBJ1-2; possibly TRBD1 for D (5 bases). Germline loops: CDR1 MNHNS, CDR2 SASEGT. The V end lost 6 bases, the J end lost 0 bases, and 14 bases lay between the germline ends. The length of the CDR3 is 15 residues. CDR3 protein: CASRTTAGANYGYTF. The CDR3 coding sequence is TGTGCCAGCAGGACCACGGCGGGGGCTAACTATGGCTACACCTTC.

This clone was seen only once. This chain connects TRBV15 to TRBJ2-5; D may be TRBD1 (5 bases). Trimming took 2 bases from V and 5 from J, leaving 12 bases between them. CDR1 and CDR2 (germline): LNHNV, YYDKDF (reference sequence). The CDR3 has 14 residues. In DNA form, the CDR3 reads TGTGCCACCAGCAGAAACAACAGGAAGGAGACCCAGTACTTC. Its protein is CATSRNNRKETQYF.

The chain couples TRBV29-1 to TRBJ1-1; TRBD1 matches at 7 bases. The V gene's germline CDR1 is SQVTM and CDR2 ANQGSEA. The CDR3 covers 13 residues. V lost 8 bases and J lost 0; bases outside the gene matches: 6. CDR3 sequence: CSSRDSMNTEAFF. CDR3 coding DNA: TGCAGCTCCCGGGACAGCATGAACACTGAAGCTTTCTTT.

This clone came up a few times. The chain has TRBV7-3 and TRBJ2-7; perhaps D is TRBD1 or TRBD2 (5 bases each). Germline lookup yields CDR1 SGHTA and CDR2 FQGTGA. V lost 4 bases and J lost 2, with 12 bases in between. CDR3 length equals 14 residues. The CDR3: CASSSNQGPYEQYF. In DNA, the CDR3 is TGTGCCAGCAGCTCCAACCAGGGACCCTACGAGCAGTACTTC.

The rearrangement links TRBV13 to TRBJ1-1; D is ambiguous. Germline CDR1 is PRHDT and CDR2 is FYEKMQ (reference sequence). This CDR3 has 14 residues. The V gene lost 4 bases and the J gene lost 0 bases, with 9 bases spanning the gap. The CDR3 protein is CASSSGSMNTEAFF. In DNA, the CDR3 is TGTGCCAGCAGCTCAGGATCCATGAACACTGAAGCTTTCTTT.

This chain joins TRBV20-1 and TRBJ2-3; no clear D gene. Germline CDR1 reads DFQATT; CDR2 reads SNEGSKA (reference sequence). CDR3 length: 11 residues. Between the trimmed V and J ends, which lost 1 base and 10 bases, there was a span of 9 bases. CDR3 in amino acids: CSARAPPPQYF. The CDR3 DNA reads as TGCAGTGCTAGAGCTCCTCCCCCGCAGTATTTT.

This clone was recorded a few times. V gene TRBV5-6 combines with J gene TRBJ1-2; unclear D gene. V was cut by 1 base and J by 7 bases, with 17 bases left in between. The CDR3 sequence is 15 residues long. The germline V gene has CDR1 SGHDT and CDR2 YYEEEE. This CDR3 reads CASSLRRARAGGYTF. The CDR3 DNA is TGTGCCAGCAGCTTGAGACGCGCCCGCGCCGGTGGCTACACCTTC.

The V call is TRBV5-1, the J call TRBJ1-2; 9 bases map to TRBD1. The germline V gene has CDR1 SGHRS and CDR2 YFSETQ. This CDR3 is built from 14 residues. Trimming at V came to 4 bases and at J to 3 bases, leaving 4 bases not matched to a gene. The CDR3 DNA reads as TGCGCCAGCAGCCGGGACAGGGTCGACTATGGCTACACCTTC. Its translation is CASSRDRVDYGYTF.

The V call is TRBV28, the J call TRBJ1-3; the match to TRBD1 covers 8 bases. The CDR3 is 14 amino acids. V was clipped by 3 bases and J by 7 bases; unmatched bases: 5. Germline V gives CDR1 MDHEN, CDR2 SYDVKM. The CDR3 loop reads CASSLQGAINTIYF. Written as DNA, the CDR3 is TGTGCCAGCAGTTTGCAGGGGGCGATTAACACCATATATTTT.

This clone appeared once. The rearrangement uses TRBV30 and TRBJ1-4, with unresolved D. This CDR3 is 14 amino acids long. V gave up 2 bases and J gave up 0 bases, with 7 bases separating them. Germline CDR1 is GTSNPN and CDR2 is SVGIG (reference sequence). In DNA, the CDR3 is TGTGCCTGGAGTCGGGATTCAACTAATGAAAAACTGTTTTTT. As protein: CAWSRDSTNEKLFF. Variable domain in full (rest from reference TRBV30 and TRBJ1-4): SQTIHQWPATLVQPVGSPLSLECTVEGTSNPNLYWYRQAAGRGLQLLFYSVGIGQISSEVPQNLSASRPQDRQFILSSKKLLLSDSGFYLCAWSRDSTNEKLFFGSGTQLSVL.

V gene TRBV7-9 combines with J gene TRBJ2-3; a weak D match, TRBD2 (6 bases). Trimming removed 6 bases at V and 2 bases at J, with 24 bases between. This CDR3 has 18 amino acids. CDR1 and CDR2 from the germline V gene are SEHNR and FQNEAQ (reference sequence). CDR3 sequence: CASSIAAGWGSSTDTQYF. DNA of the CDR3: TGTGCCAGCAGTATAGCGGCAGGGTGGGGTTCTTCCACAGATACGCAGTATTTT.

V and J are TRBV11-3 and TRBJ2-5, with a tentative D call TRBD1 (5 bases). The V and J ends lost 6 bases and 4 bases respectively, with 9 bases between them. Germline lookup yields CDR1 SGHNT and CDR2 YENEEA. CDR3 length equals 12 residues. For the CDR3, the DNA is TGTGCCAGCAGTTCTGACAGAGAGACCCAGTACTTC. It encodes CASSSDRETQYF.

The chain employs TRBV9 and TRBJ1-2, with 9 bases aligning to TRBD1. Germline lookup yields CDR1 SGDLS and CDR2 YYNGEE. This CDR3 spans 15 amino acids. Unmatched junction bases numbered 10, after V lost 4 bases and J lost 6 bases. For the CDR3, the DNA is TGTGCCAGCAGCCCCAACCCTGACAGGGGGGATGGCTACACCTTC. This encodes CASSPNPDRGDGYTF.

The V call is TRBV5-4, the J call TRBJ1-1; D is undetermined. CDR1 is SGHNT and CDR2 is YYREEE in the germline V gene (reference sequence). V lost 2 bases to trimming and J lost 3 bases, with 5 bases between them. CDR3 length: 12 amino acids. The CDR3 sequence is CASSLRHTEAFF. The CDR3 bases are TGTGCCAGCAGCTTACGGCACACTGAAGCTTTCTTT.

This clone was found a few times. The chain recombines TRBV7-9 with TRBJ2-2; the match to TRBD1 covers 9 bases. Germline V gene data show CDR1 as SEHNR and CDR2 as FQNEAQ (reference sequence). The J segment lost 4 bases and the V segment lost 6 bases, leaving 6 bases of the junction unmatched. The CDR3 runs to 15 residues. The CDR3 reads CASSKQGASTGELFF. The CDR3 nucleotides are TGTGCCAGCAGTAAACAGGGGGCGAGCACCGGGGAGCTGTTTTTT.

The chain carries TRBV30 and TRBJ1-4; 8 bases are a match to TRBD1. Germline trimming cut 2 bases from V and 10 bases from J; bases unmatched to any gene: 12. This CDR3 region has 15 residues. Germline-derived CDR1 and CDR2 are GTSNPN and SVGIG (reference sequence). As DNA, the CDR3 is TGTGCCTGGAGTTCGACCGGGACAGGTCCAAGAAAACTGTTTTTT. As protein: CAWSSTGTGPRKLFF.

V gene TRBV5-1 combines with J gene TRBJ2-1; the match to TRBD2 covers 11 bases. This CDR3 is 14 amino acids long. J was trimmed by 6 bases and V by 4 bases; bases with no gene match: 3. Germline assignment: CDR1 SGHRS and CDR2 YFSETQ. CDR3 in amino acids: CASSPGTSGNEQFF. The CDR3 DNA follows: TGCGCCAGCAGCCCCGGGACTAGCGGCAATGAGCAGTTCTTC.